The 21 T cell receptor beta chains presented below share a single source sample, sequenced in a study of T cell responses to AZD1222 COVID-19 vaccine. Measured with immunoSEQ multiplex PCR; TCRdb has only the in-frame clones, and not every one. This sample has 95,000 to 150,000 clones; about 89% occur once, and the top ten carry around 9.3%. The starting material was peripheral blood, obtained on day 0 of AZD1222 vaccination. The source of these receptors is an adult in good health.

This rearrangement joins TRBV10-3 to TRBJ2-2; 10 bases are a match to TRBD1. V was clipped by 10 bases and J by 6 bases; unmatched bases: 14. Looked up from germline, CDR1 is ENHRY and CDR2 is SYGVKD. CDR3 length equals 16 residues. CDR3 in DNA: TGTGCCACCGCCCCGGGACAGGGGTTTCTCCCCGGGGAGCTGTTTTTT. Protein: CATAPGQGFLPGELFF.

The gene calls are TRBV5-4 and TRBJ2-1; 16 nucleotides line up with TRBD2. The CDR3 loop spans 19 amino acids. From germline, CDR1 is SGHNT and CDR2 YYREEE (reference sequence). The ends lost 3 bases at V and 5 bases at J; junction bases unmatched: 11. The CDR3 region is CASSSRSGTSGRAHNEQFF. The CDR3 DNA sequence: TGTGCCAGCAGCTCCCGCTCCGGGACTAGCGGGAGGGCCCACAATGAGCAGTTCTTC.

The CDR3 protein is CASRETGTDEQYF. CDR3 in DNA: TGTGCCAGCCGGGAGACAGGGACGGACGAGCAGTACTTC. The J gene is TRBJ2-7, the V gene TRBV6-5; D is possibly TRBD1 (7 bases). The CDR3 totals 13 residues. Germline values: CDR1 MNHEY, CDR2 SVGAGI. V lost 8 bases and J 5 bases, leaving 16 bases between the germline ends.

V and J are TRBV2 and TRBJ1-1, with D possibly TRBD1 on 5 matching bases. The CDR3 extends over 14 amino acids. Trimming pared 2 bases from V and 3 bases from J, leaving 10 bases between. Germline V gene data show CDR1 as SNHLY and CDR2 as FYNNEI. CDR3 sequence: CASSEWGPDTEAFF. The CDR3 nucleotides read TGTGCCAGCAGTGAATGGGGCCCCGACACTGAAGCTTTCTTT.

The chain combines TRBV6-5 with TRBJ1-6, with 7 bases aligning to TRBD1. The CDR3 is made up of 16 amino acids. V gave up 2 bases and J gave up 8 bases; unmatched junction bases: 9. The germline gives CDR1 MNHEY, CDR2 SVGAGI. The CDR3 DNA sequence: TGTGCCAGCAGTTACGTTCAGGGACAGCTCTATTCACCCCTCCACTTT. Translated: CASSYVQGQLYSPLHF.

For the CDR3, the DNA is TGTGCCAGTAGTACAGAAATGAACACTGAAGCTTTCTTT. Translated: CASSTEMNTEAFF. The V and J genes are TRBV19 and TRBJ1-1; D ambiguous. The CDR3 is 13 amino acids. Germline V gives CDR1 LNHDA, CDR2 SQIVND (reference sequence). Trimming left V 4 bases short and J 0 bases short, with 6 bases between.

This clone occurred a few times. The rearrangement uses TRBV7-2 and TRBJ1-1; the match to TRBD1 covers 8 bases. This CDR3 contains 16 residues. The V gene's germline CDR1 is SGHTA and CDR2 FQGNSA. With V trimmed by 8 bases and J by 0 bases, 11 bases remained unmatched. The CDR3 protein is CASSPRRTGLNTEAFF. CDR3 nucleotides: TGTGCCAGCTCACCCCGGAGGACAGGGTTGAACACTGAAGCTTTCTTT.

This chain uses TRBV5-1 with TRBJ2-1, with no clear D. V was cut by 0 bases and J by 0 bases, with 13 bases left in between. This CDR3 contains 17 residues. From germline, CDR1 is SGHRS and CDR2 YFSETQ. The chain's CDR3 is CASSLGSGQSSYNEQFF. As DNA, the CDR3 is TGCGCCAGCAGCTTGGGGAGTGGGCAGAGCTCCTACAATGAGCAGTTCTTC.

The V and J genes are TRBV7-2 and TRBJ1-5; D perhaps matches TRBD1 (5 bases). V lost 5 bases, J lost 1 base, and 12 bases lay in between. Per the germline V gene, CDR1 is SGHTA and CDR2 is FQGNSA. This CDR3 is built from 15 residues. CDR3 loop: CASSLGGASNQPQHF. DNA of the CDR3: TGTGCCAGCAGCCTTGGGGGTGCGAGCAATCAGCCCCAGCATTTT.

The chain is built from TRBV6-1 and TRBJ1-1, with a possible D match to TRBD1 (6 bases). The germline CDR1 and CDR2 sequences are MNHNS and SASEGT. The CDR3 is made up of 14 amino acids. V gave up 5 bases and J gave up 0 bases, with 10 bases separating them. The CDR3 sequence is CASSLTGLNTEAFF. In DNA, the CDR3 is TGTGCCAGCAGTTTGACAGGTTTGAACACTGAAGCTTTCTTT.

This chain links TRBV19 with TRBJ2-4; 10 bases are a match to TRBD2. Germline CDR1 reads LNHDA; CDR2 reads SQIVND (reference sequence). The CDR3 extends over 16 amino acids. J gave up 5 bases and V 0 bases, and 4 bases lay outside the gene matches. The CDR3 loop reads CASSIEASGRQNIQYF. CDR3 nucleotide sequence: TGTGCCAGTAGTATAGAGGCTAGCGGGAGACAAAACATTCAGTACTTC.

The rearrangement joins TRBV6-6 to TRBJ2-5; D call uncertain. CDR1 and CDR2 from the germline V gene are MNHNY and SVGAGI (reference sequence). The length of the CDR3 is 14 residues. V lost 5 bases to trimming and J lost 1 base, with 11 bases between them. As DNA, the CDR3 is TGTGCCAGCAGTGCTAGTTTCATCCAAGAGACCCAGTACTTC. It yields the protein CASSASFIQETQYF.

This rearrangement joins TRBV19 to TRBJ2-1, with D perhaps matching TRBD1 or TRBD2 (5 bases each). Trimming removed 4 bases from V and 4 bases from J, with 17 bases in between. This CDR3 region has 16 residues. Germline V CDR1 and CDR2: LNHDA, SQIVND (reference sequence). In DNA, the CDR3 is TGTGCCAGTAGTAATCTCGGGACCACCCTGTACAATGAGCAGTTCTTC. It translates to CASSNLGTTLYNEQFF.

This clone was seen a single time. The chain recombines TRBV27 with TRBJ1-5; 8 bases are a match to TRBD1. V lost 5 bases, J lost 1 base, and 4 bases stayed unmatched. Germline assignment: CDR1 MNHEY and CDR2 SMNVEV (reference sequence). This CDR3 has 15 residues. CDR3 sequence reads: CASSPGQGSNQPQHF. As DNA, the CDR3 is TGTGCCAGCAGTCCTGGACAGGGCAGCAATCAGCCCCAGCATTTT.

The genes are TRBV5-1 and TRBJ2-2, with 11 bases fitting TRBD2. The CDR3 is made up of 17 amino acids. V gave up 5 bases and J gave up 4 bases; unmatched junction bases: 10. Germline V lookup: CDR1 SGHRS, CDR2 YFSETQ. CDR3 in amino acids: CASRPSTSGGPTGELFF. For the CDR3, the DNA is TGCGCCAGCAGGCCCAGTACTAGCGGGGGTCCCACCGGGGAGCTGTTTTTT. Variable domain in full (rest from reference TRBV5-1 and TRBJ2-2): KAGVTQTPRYLIKTRGQQVTLSCSPISGHRSVSWYQQTPGQGLQFLFEYFSETQRNKGNFPGRFSGRQFSNSRSEMNVSTLELGDSALYLCASRPSTSGGPTGELFFGEGSRLTVL.

Here the CDR3 reads CASSLLVGPNEQFF. DNA for the CDR3: TGTGCCAGCAGCTTATTGGTGGGGCCGAATGAGCAGTTCTTC. The chain joins TRBV7-2 to TRBJ2-1; perhaps TRBD1 as D (5 bases). The germline V and J ends were trimmed by 2 bases and 7 bases, with 12 bases remaining between them. The CDR3 spans 14 residues. Germline V gene sequence: CDR1 SGHTA, CDR2 FQGNSA.

The chain employs TRBV12-3 or TRBV12-4 and TRBJ1-2; D ambiguous. The CDR3 loop spans 13 amino acids. Trimming left V 6 bases short and J 6 bases short, with 14 bases between. As DNA, the CDR3 is TGTGCCAGCAGCCCGACCGAAACAAATGGCTACACCTTC. Protein sequence: CASSPTETNGYTF.

This chain connects TRBV9 to TRBJ1-1; 8 bases match TRBD1. Germline V lookup: CDR1 SGDLS, CDR2 YYNGEE. V shed 4 bases and J 2 bases; nucleotides not matched to a gene: 10. This CDR3 spans 16 amino acids. The CDR3 nucleotides read TGTGCCAGCAGCACTGGAGGGACAGGATTTAACACTGAAGCTTTCTTT. Amino acids: CASSTGGTGFNTEAFF.

This clone was recorded once. The chain combines TRBV19 with TRBJ1-4; no firm D call. This CDR3 region has 15 residues. Trimming took off 5 bases at V and 3 bases at J, with 13 bases between the two ends. From germline, CDR1 is LNHDA and CDR2 SQIVND (reference sequence). The CDR3 sequence: CASSFPTAANEKLFF. CDR3 DNA: TGTGCCAGTAGTTTCCCGACGGCAGCTAATGAAAAACTGTTTTTT.

The chain couples TRBV29-1 to TRBJ2-3; possibly TRBD2 for D (7 bases). V was trimmed by 2 bases and J by 4 bases, leaving 16 bases between them. From germline, CDR1 is SQVTM and CDR2 ANQGSEA. The CDR3 length is 15 residues. In DNA, the CDR3 is TGCAGCGTTGAAAGAGGGGGGGTTAAGGCAGATACGCAGTATTTT. Amino acid sequence: CSVERGGVKADTQYF.

The count of this clone is one. The chain joins TRBV28 to TRBJ2-1; 8 bases map to TRBD2. CDR1 is MDHEN and CDR2 is SYDVKM in the germline V gene. Trimming took 5 bases from V and 0 from J; bases not matched to a gene: 6. The CDR3 is 16 amino acids. CDR3 DNA sequence: TGTGCCAGCAGTCTTAGCGGGACCTTCTCCTACAATGAGCAGTTCTTC. Encoded protein: CASSLSGTFSYNEQFF.